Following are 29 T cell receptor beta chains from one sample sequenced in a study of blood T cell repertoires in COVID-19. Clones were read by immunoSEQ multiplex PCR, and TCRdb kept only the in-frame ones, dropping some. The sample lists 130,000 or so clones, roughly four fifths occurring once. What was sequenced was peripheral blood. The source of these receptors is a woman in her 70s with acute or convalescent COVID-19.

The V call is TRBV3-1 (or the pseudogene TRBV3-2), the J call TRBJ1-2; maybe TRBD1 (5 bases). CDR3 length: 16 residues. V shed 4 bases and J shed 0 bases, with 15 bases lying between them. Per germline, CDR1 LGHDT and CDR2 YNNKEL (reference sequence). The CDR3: CASSLVGGTANYGYTF. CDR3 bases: TGTGCCAGCAGCCTAGTGGGGGGAACCGCTAACTATGGCTACACCTTC.

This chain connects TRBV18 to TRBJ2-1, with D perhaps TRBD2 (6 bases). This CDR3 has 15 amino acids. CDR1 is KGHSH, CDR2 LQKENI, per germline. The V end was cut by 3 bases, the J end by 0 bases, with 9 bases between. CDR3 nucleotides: TGTGCCAGCTCACCCCGGGGGAGCTCCTACAATGAGCAGTTCTTC. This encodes CASSPRGSSYNEQFF.

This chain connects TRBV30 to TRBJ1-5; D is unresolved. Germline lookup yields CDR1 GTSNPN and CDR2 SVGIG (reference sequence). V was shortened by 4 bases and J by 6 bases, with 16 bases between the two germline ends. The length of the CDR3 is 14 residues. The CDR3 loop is CAWNRKSSGQPQHF. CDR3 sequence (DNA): TGTGCCTGGAATAGGAAAAGCAGCGGTCAGCCCCAGCATTTT.

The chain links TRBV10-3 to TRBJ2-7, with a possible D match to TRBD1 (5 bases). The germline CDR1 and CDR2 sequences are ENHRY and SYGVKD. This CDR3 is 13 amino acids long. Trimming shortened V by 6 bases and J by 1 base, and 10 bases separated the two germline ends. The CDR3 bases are TGTGCCATCAGGGACACTGAATCCTACGAGCAGTACGTC. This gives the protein CAIRDTESYEQYV.

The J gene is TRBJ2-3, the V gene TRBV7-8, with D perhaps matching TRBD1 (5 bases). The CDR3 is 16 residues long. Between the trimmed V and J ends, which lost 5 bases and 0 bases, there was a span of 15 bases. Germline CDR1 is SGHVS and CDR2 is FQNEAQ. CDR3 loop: CASSLAGQVSTDTQYF. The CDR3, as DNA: TGTGCCAGCAGCCTCGCAGGGCAAGTCAGCACAGATACGCAGTATTTT.

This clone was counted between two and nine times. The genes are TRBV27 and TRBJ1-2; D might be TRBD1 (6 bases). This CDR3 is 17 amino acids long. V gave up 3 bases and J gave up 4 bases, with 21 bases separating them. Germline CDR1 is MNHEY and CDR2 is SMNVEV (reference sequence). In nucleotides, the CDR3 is TGTGCCAGCAGTTTGAGCGGGGCGGGGGCTCTAGCCTATGGCTACACCTTC. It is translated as CASSLSGAGALAYGYTF.

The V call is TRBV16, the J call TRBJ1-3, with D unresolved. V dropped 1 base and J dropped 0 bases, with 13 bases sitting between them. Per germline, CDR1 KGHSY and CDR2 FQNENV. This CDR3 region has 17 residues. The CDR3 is CASSQFSPMSSGNTIYF. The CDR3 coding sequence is TGTGCCAGCAGCCAATTTAGCCCGATGAGCTCTGGAAACACCATATATTTT. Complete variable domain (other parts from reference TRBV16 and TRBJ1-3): GEEVAQTPKHLVRGEGQKAKLYCAPIKGHSYVFWYQQVLKNEFKFLISFQNENVFDETGMPKERFSAKCLPNSPCSLEIQATKLEDSAVYFCASSQFSPMSSGNTIYFGEGSWLTVV.

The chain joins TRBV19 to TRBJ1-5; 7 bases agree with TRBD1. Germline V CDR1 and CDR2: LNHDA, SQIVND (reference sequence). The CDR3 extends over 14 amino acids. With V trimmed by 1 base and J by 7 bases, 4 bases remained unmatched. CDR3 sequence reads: CASSIVGQYQPQHF. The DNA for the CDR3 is TGTGCCAGTAGTATAGTGGGACAGTACCAGCCCCAGCATTTT.

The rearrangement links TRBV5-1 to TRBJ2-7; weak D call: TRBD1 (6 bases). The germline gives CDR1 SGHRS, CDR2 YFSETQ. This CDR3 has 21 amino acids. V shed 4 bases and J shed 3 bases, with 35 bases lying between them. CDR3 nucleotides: TGCGCCAGCAGCCTCCACTTTACCCTGACAGGCTCTAGGGAACGACACTACGAGCAGTACGTC. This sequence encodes CASSLHFTLTGSRERHYEQYV.

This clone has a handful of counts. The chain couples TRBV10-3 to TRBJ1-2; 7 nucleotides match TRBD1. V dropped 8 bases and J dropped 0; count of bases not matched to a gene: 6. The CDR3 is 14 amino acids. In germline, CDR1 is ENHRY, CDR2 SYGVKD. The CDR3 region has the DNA TGTGCCATCTACCCCGGACAGGCTAACTATGGCTACACCTTC. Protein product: CAIYPGQANYGYTF.

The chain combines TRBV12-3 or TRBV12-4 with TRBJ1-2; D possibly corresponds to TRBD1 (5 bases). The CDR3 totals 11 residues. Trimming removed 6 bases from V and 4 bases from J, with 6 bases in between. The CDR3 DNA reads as TGTGCCAGCAGAGACAGCTATGGCTACACCTTC. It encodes CASRDSYGYTF.

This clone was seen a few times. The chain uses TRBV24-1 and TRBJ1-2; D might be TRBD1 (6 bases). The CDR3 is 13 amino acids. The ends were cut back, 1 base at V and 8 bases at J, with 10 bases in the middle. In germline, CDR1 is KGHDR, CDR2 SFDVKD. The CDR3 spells CATSDFTGKGYTF. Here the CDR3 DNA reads TGTGCCACCAGTGATTTTACAGGGAAAGGCTACACCTTC.

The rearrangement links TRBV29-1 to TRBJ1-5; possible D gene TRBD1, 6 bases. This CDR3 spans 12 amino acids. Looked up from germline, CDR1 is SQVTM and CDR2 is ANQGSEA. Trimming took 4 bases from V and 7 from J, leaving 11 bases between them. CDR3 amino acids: CSVGNRDQPQHF. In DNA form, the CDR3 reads TGCAGCGTTGGGAACAGGGACCAGCCCCAGCATTTT.

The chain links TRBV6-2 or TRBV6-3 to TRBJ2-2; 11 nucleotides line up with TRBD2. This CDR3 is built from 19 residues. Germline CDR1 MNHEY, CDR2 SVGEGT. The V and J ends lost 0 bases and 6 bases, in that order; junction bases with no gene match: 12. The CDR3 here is CASSYSRSETSGASGELFF. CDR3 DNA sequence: TGTGCCAGCAGTTACTCTCGAAGTGAGACTAGCGGGGCTTCCGGGGAGCTGTTTTTT.

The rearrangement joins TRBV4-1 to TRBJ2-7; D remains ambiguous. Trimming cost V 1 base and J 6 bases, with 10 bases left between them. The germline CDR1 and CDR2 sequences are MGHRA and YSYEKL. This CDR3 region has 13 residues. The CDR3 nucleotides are TGCGCCAGCAGCCAAGCCCCTAGTTCCGAGCAGTACGTC. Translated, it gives CASSQAPSSEQYV.

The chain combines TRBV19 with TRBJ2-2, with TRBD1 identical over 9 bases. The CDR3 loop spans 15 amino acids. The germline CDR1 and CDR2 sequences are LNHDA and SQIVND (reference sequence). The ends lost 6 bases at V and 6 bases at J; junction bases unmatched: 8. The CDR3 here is CASRPGQGNPGELFF. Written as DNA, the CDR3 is TGTGCCAGTAGACCGGGACAGGGAAATCCCGGGGAGCTGTTTTTT.

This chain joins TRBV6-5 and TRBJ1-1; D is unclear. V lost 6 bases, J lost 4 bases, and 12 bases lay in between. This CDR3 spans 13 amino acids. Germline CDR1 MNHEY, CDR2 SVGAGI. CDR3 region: CASSPPAGTEAFF. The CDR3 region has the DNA TGTGCCAGCAGCCCACCGGCGGGCACTGAAGCTTTCTTT.

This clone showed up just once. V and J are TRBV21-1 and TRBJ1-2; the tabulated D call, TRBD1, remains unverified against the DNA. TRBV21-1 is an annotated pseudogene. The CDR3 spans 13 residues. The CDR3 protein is CASSGGRSDGYTF. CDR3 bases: TGTGCCAGCAGCGGGGGCAGGTCAGATGGCTACACCTTC.

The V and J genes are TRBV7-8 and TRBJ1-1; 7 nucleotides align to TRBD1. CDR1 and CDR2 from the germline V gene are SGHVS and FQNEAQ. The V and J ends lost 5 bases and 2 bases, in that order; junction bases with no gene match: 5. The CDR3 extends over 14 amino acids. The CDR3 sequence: CASSTDRVNTEAFF. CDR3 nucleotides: TGTGCCAGCAGCACCGACAGGGTAAACACTGAAGCTTTCTTT.

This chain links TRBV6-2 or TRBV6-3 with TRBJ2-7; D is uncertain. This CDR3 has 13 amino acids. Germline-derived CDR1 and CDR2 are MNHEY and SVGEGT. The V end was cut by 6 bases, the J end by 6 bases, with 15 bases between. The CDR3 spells CASSQRLVGEQYV. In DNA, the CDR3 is TGTGCCAGCAGCCAGAGGCTAGTCGGCGAGCAGTACGTC.

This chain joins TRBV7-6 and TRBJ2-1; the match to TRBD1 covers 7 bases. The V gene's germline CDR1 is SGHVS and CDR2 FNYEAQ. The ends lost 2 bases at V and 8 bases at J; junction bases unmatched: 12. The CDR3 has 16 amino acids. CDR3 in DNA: TGTGCCAGCAGCTTATTAACCCCCCGGACAGGCGATGAGCAGTTCTTC. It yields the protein CASSLLTPRTGDEQFF. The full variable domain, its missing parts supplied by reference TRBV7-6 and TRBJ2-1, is GAGVSQSPRYKVTKRGQDVALRCDPISGHVSLYWYRQALGQGPEFLTYFNYEAQQDKSGLPNDRFSAERPEGSISTLTIQRTEQRDSAMYRCASSLLTPRTGDEQFFGPGTRLTVL.

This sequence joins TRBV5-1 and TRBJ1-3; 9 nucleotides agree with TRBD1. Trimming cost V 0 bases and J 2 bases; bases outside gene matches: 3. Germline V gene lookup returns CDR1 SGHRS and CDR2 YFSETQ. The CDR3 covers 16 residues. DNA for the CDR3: TGCGCCAGCAGCTTGGGGGACAGGGACCCTGGAAACACCATATATTTT. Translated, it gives CASSLGDRDPGNTIYF.

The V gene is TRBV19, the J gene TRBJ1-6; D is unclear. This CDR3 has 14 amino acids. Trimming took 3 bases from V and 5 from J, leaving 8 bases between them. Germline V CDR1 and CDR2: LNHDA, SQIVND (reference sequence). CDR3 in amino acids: CASSMVRDNSPLHF. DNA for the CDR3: TGTGCCAGTAGTATGGTACGGGATAATTCACCCCTCCACTTT. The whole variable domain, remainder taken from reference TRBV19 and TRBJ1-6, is DGGITQSPKYLFRKEGQNVTLSCEQNLNHDAMYWYRQDPGQGLRLIYYSQIVNDFQKGDIAEGYSVSREKKESFPLTVTSAQKNPTAFYLCASSMVRDNSPLHFGNGTRLTVT.

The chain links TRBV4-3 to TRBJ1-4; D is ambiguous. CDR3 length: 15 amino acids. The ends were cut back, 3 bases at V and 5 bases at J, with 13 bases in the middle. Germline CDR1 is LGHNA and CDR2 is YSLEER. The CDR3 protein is CASSHGAGINEKLFF. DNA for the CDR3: TGCGCCAGCAGCCATGGAGCCGGGATCAATGAAAAACTGTTTTTT.

For the CDR3, the DNA is TGTGCCTGGAGTGACACCGGGACAGGGCTTTATGGCTACACCTTC. It codes for CAWSDTGTGLYGYTF. The chain recombines TRBV30 with TRBJ1-2, with TRBD1 identical over 9 bases. Germline CDR1 is GTSNPN and CDR2 is SVGIG (reference sequence). Trimming at V came to 1 base and at J to 5 bases, leaving 8 bases not matched to a gene. This CDR3 has 15 residues.

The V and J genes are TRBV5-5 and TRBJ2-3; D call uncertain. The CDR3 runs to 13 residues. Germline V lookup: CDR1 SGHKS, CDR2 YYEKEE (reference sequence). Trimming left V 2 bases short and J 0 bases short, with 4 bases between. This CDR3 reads CASSLESTDTQYF. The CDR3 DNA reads TGTGCCAGCAGCTTAGAGAGCACAGATACGCAGTATTTT.

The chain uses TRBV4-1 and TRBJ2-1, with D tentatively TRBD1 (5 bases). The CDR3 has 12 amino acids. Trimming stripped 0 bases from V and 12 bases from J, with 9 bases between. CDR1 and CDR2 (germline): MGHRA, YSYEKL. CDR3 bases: TGCGCCAGCAGCCAAGATGGACATTGGCAGTTCTTC. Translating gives CASSQDGHWQFF.

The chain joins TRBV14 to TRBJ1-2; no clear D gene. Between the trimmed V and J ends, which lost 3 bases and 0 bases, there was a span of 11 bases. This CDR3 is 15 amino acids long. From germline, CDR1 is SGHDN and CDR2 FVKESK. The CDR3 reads CASSQGGLTNYGYTF. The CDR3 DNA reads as TGTGCCAGCAGCCAGGGAGGCCTCACTAACTATGGCTACACCTTC.

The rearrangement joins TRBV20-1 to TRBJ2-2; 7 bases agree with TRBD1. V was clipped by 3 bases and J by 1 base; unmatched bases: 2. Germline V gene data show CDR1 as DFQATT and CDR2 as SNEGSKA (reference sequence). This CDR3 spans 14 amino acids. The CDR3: CSASWDRNTGELFF. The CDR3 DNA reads TGCAGTGCTAGTTGGGACAGGAACACCGGGGAGCTGTTTTTT.